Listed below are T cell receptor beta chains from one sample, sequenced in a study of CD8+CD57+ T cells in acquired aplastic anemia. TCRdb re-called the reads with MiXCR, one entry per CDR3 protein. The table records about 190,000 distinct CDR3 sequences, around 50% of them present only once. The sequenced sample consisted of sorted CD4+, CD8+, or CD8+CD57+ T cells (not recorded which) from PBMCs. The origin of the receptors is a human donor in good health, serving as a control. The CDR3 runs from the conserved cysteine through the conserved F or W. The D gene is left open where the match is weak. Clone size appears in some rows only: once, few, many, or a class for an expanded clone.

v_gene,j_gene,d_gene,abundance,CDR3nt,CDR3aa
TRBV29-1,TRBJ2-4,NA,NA,TGCAGTGGGGGAGCAGAAGGCATTCAGTACTTC,CSGGAEGIQYF
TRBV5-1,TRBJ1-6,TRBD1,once,TGCGCCAGCAAAGGGACAGGGGATTCGCCCCTCTACTTT,CASKGTGDSPLYF
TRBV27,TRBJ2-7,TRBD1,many,TGTGCCAGCAGATCCTCCGGGACAGGGGGCTACGAGCAGTACTTC,CASRSSGTGGYEQYF
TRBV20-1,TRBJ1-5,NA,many,TGCAGTGCTAGAAGGGGAGGGAGCAATCAGCCCCAGCATTTT,CSARRGGSNQPQHF
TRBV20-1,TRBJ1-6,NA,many,TGCAGTGCTAGGGAGGGGAATAATTCACCCCTCCACTTT,CSAREGNNSPLHF
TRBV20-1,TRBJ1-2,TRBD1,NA,TGCAGTGCTCCAGCAGCCGGGACAGTGTATGGCTACACCTTC,CSAPAAGTVYGYTF
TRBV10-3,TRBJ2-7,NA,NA,TGTGCCATCAGTGAACCCGGGGGAGACAACGAGCAGTACTTC,CAISEPGGDNEQYF
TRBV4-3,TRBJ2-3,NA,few,TGCGCCAGCAGCCAGGGAACCAGTAGGTCCACAGATACGCAGTATTTT,CASSQGTSRSTDTQYF
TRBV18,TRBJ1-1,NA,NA,TGTGCCAGCTCACCAACAGGGCCTGACCCTAACACTGAAGCTTTCTTT,CASSPTGPDPNTEAFF
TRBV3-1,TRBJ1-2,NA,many,TGTGCCAGCAGCCAATCCACAGGGACAAGCTATGGCTACACCTTC,CASSQSTGTSYGYTF
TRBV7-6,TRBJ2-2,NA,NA,TGTGCCAGCAGCTTCTCTAACAGGGAACTGAAGCTGTTTTTT,CASSFSNRELKLFF